These 27 T cell receptor beta chains originate from one sample sequenced in a study of control samples from healthy donors and cancer patients (dated by TCRdb to 2018 to 2020). Library preparation employed the immunoSEQ multiplex PCR assay. Not all clones reach the TCRdb copy of this immuneACCESS table, which keeps in-frame sequences only. Checked studies attribute under half of the gap to unresolved V genes and leave the rest unexplained. This sample comprises about 61,000 clones, 85% to 90% of them detected only once. Of the sample, almost 6% falls within the top ten clones. Sequencing input: PBMCs. The source is a man aged 60 to 75 with colorectal cancer.

The chain joins TRBV4-1 to TRBJ2-2; 9 bases agree with TRBD1. The CDR3 runs to 16 residues. CDR1 is MGHRA, CDR2 YSYEKL, per germline. Unmatched junction bases numbered 5, after V lost 3 bases and J lost 3 bases. CDR3 amino acids: CASSHTGGVDTGELFF. Written as DNA, the CDR3 is TGCGCCAGCAGCCACACAGGGGGCGTGGACACCGGGGAGCTGTTTTTT.

J is TRBJ2-4 and V is TRBV24-1; maybe TRBD1 (6 bases). V was trimmed by 2 bases and J by 0 bases, leaving 13 bases between them. The CDR3 has 17 amino acids. Germline V gives CDR1 KGHDR, CDR2 SFDVKD. CDR3 in DNA: TGTGCCACCAGTGATTCACAGGGTGGGATAGCCAAAAACATTCAGTACTTC. Protein product: CATSDSQGGIAKNIQYF.

To note about this clone: Being one base from a much bigger clone, this may be a read error. V and J are TRBV2 and TRBJ1-2; 7 bases fit TRBD1. Germline V CDR1 and CDR2: SNHLY, FYNNEI. Germline trimming cut 0 bases from V and 8 bases from J; bases unmatched to any gene: 6. The CDR3 sequence is 14 residues long. The CDR3 nucleotides read TGTGCCAGCAGTGAAGCGGGGGCAGGGGGAGGCTACACCTTC. This translates into CASSEAGAGGGYTF.

The chain couples TRBV5-6 to TRBJ2-5; TRBD1 matches 7 bases. Germline CDR1 is SGHDT and CDR2 is YYEEEE. The CDR3 is 13 residues long. With V trimmed by 3 bases and J by 5 bases, 4 bases remained unmatched. The chain's CDR3 is CASSSDRDETQYF. The CDR3 DNA is TGTGCCAGCAGCTCAGACAGGGATGAGACCCAGTACTTC.

The chain combines TRBV2 with TRBJ2-2; D gene unclear. V was cut by 3 bases and J by 1 base, with 9 bases left in between. The CDR3 is 15 residues long. Looked up from germline, CDR1 is SNHLY and CDR2 is FYNNEI. This CDR3 reads CASSDEGENTGELFF. In DNA, the CDR3 is TGTGCCAGCAGTGATGAAGGCGAGAACACCGGGGAGCTGTTTTTT.

The gene calls are TRBV24-1 and TRBJ2-1; TRBD1 matches 9 bases. Germline V gives CDR1 KGHDR, CDR2 SFDVKD. Trimming cost V 6 bases and J 6 bases; bases outside gene matches: 14. The CDR3 has 17 amino acids. This CDR3 is CATSQTLGTGIANEQFF. CDR3 in DNA: TGTGCCACCAGTCAAACCCTCGGGACAGGGATAGCCAATGAGCAGTTCTTC.

The chain joins TRBV18 to TRBJ2-7; 8 bases agree with TRBD1. V lost 1 base, J lost 2 bases, and 1 base stayed unmatched. CDR3 length: 14 amino acids. The germline V gene encodes CDR1 KGHSH and CDR2 LQKENI. The DNA of the CDR3 is TGTGCCAGCTCACCACGGACAGGGACCTACGAGCAGTACTTC. It translates to CASSPRTGTYEQYF.

The chain is built from TRBV3-1 (or the pseudogene TRBV3-2) and TRBJ2-3, with 12 bases lining up with TRBD2. Germline lookup yields CDR1 LGHDT and CDR2 YNNKEL (reference sequence). V lost 0 bases, J lost 4 bases, and 8 bases stayed unmatched. The CDR3 covers 18 residues. The CDR3 here is CASSQDPPLAGGPDTQYF. The CDR3 DNA follows: TGTGCCAGCAGCCAAGACCCTCCACTAGCGGGGGGCCCAGATACGCAGTATTTT.

The chain combines TRBV6-5 with TRBJ1-3, with 10 bases fitting TRBD1. J gave up 8 bases and V 4 bases, and 8 bases lay outside the gene matches. The CDR3 extends over 15 amino acids. The germline CDR1 and CDR2 sequences are MNHEY and SVGAGI. Here the CDR3 reads CASSLSGQGGYTIYF. In DNA, the CDR3 is TGTGCCAGCAGTTTGTCCGGACAGGGGGGATACACCATATATTTT.

The J gene is TRBJ2-7, the V gene TRBV19; possibly TRBD2 for D (6 bases). The CDR3 has 15 amino acids. V gave up 4 bases and J gave up 2 bases, with 15 bases separating them. Per the germline V gene, CDR1 is LNHDA and CDR2 is SQIVND (reference sequence). CDR3 residues: CASSTPGEKAYEQYF. DNA for the CDR3: TGTGCCAGTAGTACCCCGGGGGAGAAAGCCTACGAGCAGTACTTC.

The chain carries TRBV11-2 and TRBJ1-1, with a possible D match to TRBD1 (5 bases). CDR1 and CDR2 from the germline V gene are SGHAT and FQNNGV. The length of the CDR3 is 14 residues. The germline V and J ends were trimmed by 5 bases and 4 bases, with 14 bases remaining between them. CDR3 coding DNA: TGTGCCAGCAGCAACTACGTCGGGACCACTGAAGCTTTCTTT. Its protein product is CASSNYVGTTEAFF.

The chain combines TRBV2 with TRBJ1-2; 8 nucleotides match TRBD1. V was pared by 6 bases and J by 8 bases, with 20 bases of the junction left unmatched. This CDR3 comprises 17 residues. CDR1 and CDR2 from the germline V gene are SNHLY and FYNNEI. Here the CDR3 reads CASRPGGQAFVVDGYTF. The CDR3, as DNA: TGTGCCAGCAGGCCGGGGGGACAGGCCTTTGTGGTCGACGGCTACACCTTC.

This sequence joins TRBV7-8 and TRBJ1-4; the D is unclear. CDR1 and CDR2 from the germline V gene are SGHVS and FQNEAQ. The V gene lost 2 bases and the J gene lost 7 bases, with 14 bases spanning the gap. The CDR3 contains 15 residues. In DNA form, the CDR3 reads TGTGCCAGCAGCTTAAGGTCGCCCATGGGTGAAAAACTGTTTTTT. Translated: CASSLRSPMGEKLFF.

In DNA, the CDR3 is TGCGCCAGCAGTCAAGTACAGGGGAATCAGCCCCAGCATTTT. The encoded protein is CASSQVQGNQPQHF. The chain links TRBV23-1 to TRBJ1-5; TRBD1 aligns across 7 bases. TRBV23-1 is reported as an ORF; its role is uncertain. The CDR3 totals 14 residues. The J segment lost 4 bases and the V segment lost 2 bases, leaving 2 bases of the junction unmatched.

The chain couples TRBV6-5 to TRBJ2-1; D unclear. V dropped 2 bases and J dropped 0 bases, with 8 bases sitting between them. The CDR3 is made up of 15 amino acids. The germline V gene has CDR1 MNHEY and CDR2 SVGAGI. CDR3 sequence (DNA): TGTGCCAGCAGTTACAGGGATAGCTCCTACAATGAGCAGTTCTTC. Encoded protein: CASSYRDSSYNEQFF.

V usage is TRBV28 and J usage is TRBJ2-2, with 9 bases fitting TRBD2. Germline CDR1 MDHEN, CDR2 SYDVKM. The CDR3 covers 17 residues. J lost 1 base, V lost 3 bases, and 6 bases had no gene match. The CDR3 loop reads CASSFGGGAGNTGELFF. CDR3 coding DNA: TGTGCCAGCAGTTTCGGCGGGGGGGCCGGGAACACCGGGGAGCTGTTTTTT.

The rearrangement joins TRBV7-2 to TRBJ1-2; D remains ambiguous. V lost 3 bases to trimming and J lost 1 base, with 21 bases between them. CDR3 length: 18 residues. CDR1 and CDR2 from the germline V gene are SGHTA and FQGNSA. The CDR3 DNA reads as TGTGCCAGCAGCTTTTCTTCCTCGGATTTCGGCGGTAACTATGGCTACACCTTC. Its translation: CASSFSSSDFGGNYGYTF.

This chain connects TRBV18 to TRBJ2-5; D is uncertain. CDR3 length equals 15 residues. V lost 4 bases to trimming and J lost 1 base, with 13 bases between them. The germline V gene has CDR1 KGHSH and CDR2 LQKENI. The CDR3 loop is CASSHSMGFQETQYF. The CDR3 DNA reads as TGTGCCAGCTCACACAGCATGGGGTTCCAAGAGACCCAGTACTTC.

The genes are TRBV7-2 and TRBJ2-5; 11 bases map to TRBD1. CDR3 length: 14 residues. Germline V CDR1 and CDR2: SGHTA, FQGNSA. V dropped 3 bases and J dropped 6; count of bases not matched to a gene: 3. This CDR3 is CASSLGTGGKTQYF. The DNA for the CDR3 is TGTGCCAGCAGCTTGGGGACAGGGGGAAAGACCCAGTACTTC.

Written as DNA, the CDR3 is TGTGCCAGCAGCCAAGATACGGTACGGCAGGGTGGCACCGGGGAGCTGTTTTTT. This encodes CASSQDTVRQGGTGELFF. The chain is built from TRBV4-2 and TRBJ2-2; weak D call: TRBD1 (5 bases). Germline lookup yields CDR1 LGHNA and CDR2 YNFKEQ. There are 18 residues in the CDR3. V lost 0 bases, J lost 4 bases, and 18 bases lay in between.

The V and J genes are TRBV4-3 and TRBJ2-7; TRBD1 or TRBD2 may be the D gene (5 bases each). The germline CDR1 and CDR2 sequences are LGHNA and YSLEER. CDR3 length: 15 amino acids. Trimming took 1 base from V and 4 from J, leaving 14 bases between them. CDR3 sequence: CASSQAAGTGYEQYF. CDR3 bases: TGCGCCAGCAGCCAAGCGGCAGGGACGGGGTACGAGCAGTACTTC.

The DNA of the CDR3 is TGTGCCAGTAGTCCAAGGACGAAGAAAGAGACCCAGTACTTC. This translates into CASSPRTKKETQYF. The chain links TRBV19 to TRBJ2-5, with unresolved D. Per the germline V gene, CDR1 is LNHDA and CDR2 is SQIVND (reference sequence). This CDR3 region has 14 residues. V lost 5 bases to trimming and J lost 3 bases, with 13 bases between them.

The genes are TRBV7-3 and TRBJ2-3; the D is unclear. Germline CDR1 is SGHTA and CDR2 is FQGTGA. The CDR3 runs 12 residues. V was clipped by 5 bases and J by 6 bases, with 9 bases between them. The CDR3 region has the DNA TGTGCCAGCAGCCCTGGGGTCGATACGCAGTATTTT. Residues: CASSPGVDTQYF.

The J gene is TRBJ2-3, the V gene TRBV7-9; D call uncertain. The CDR3 consists of 12 residues. V was shortened by 6 bases and J by 4 bases, with 8 bases between the two germline ends. Per the germline V gene, CDR1 is SEHNR and CDR2 is FQNEAQ (reference sequence). The DNA of the CDR3 is TGTGCCAGCAGTTCGGTTGCAGATACGCAGTATTTT. As protein: CASSSVADTQYF.

This chain joins TRBV2 and TRBJ2-2; 10 bases are shared with TRBD2. CDR3 length: 15 residues. J was trimmed by 7 bases and V by 5 bases; bases with no gene match: 7. Germline CDR1 SNHLY, CDR2 FYNNEI. The CDR3 coding sequence is TGTGCCAGCAGTAGCGGGGGGGCCGCGGACGGGGAGCTGTTTTTT. Its translation: CASSSGGAADGELFF.

The chain carries TRBV7-2 and TRBJ1-2, with D hard to call. Trimming cost V 5 bases and J 0 bases, with 4 bases left between them. The CDR3 runs 12 residues. Looked up from germline, CDR1 is SGHTA and CDR2 is FQGNSA. The CDR3: CASSLSNYGYTF. CDR3 in DNA: TGTGCCAGCAGCCTGTCTAACTATGGCTACACCTTC.

V is TRBV6-1 and J is TRBJ2-3, with a weak D call TRBD1 (6 bases). The V and J ends lost 5 bases and 1 base respectively, with 7 bases between them. From germline, CDR1 is MNHNS and CDR2 SASEGT. The CDR3 is 13 residues long. The CDR3 is CASSWTGTDTQYF. The CDR3 bases are TGTGCCAGCAGTTGGACAGGCACAGATACGCAGTATTTT.